This T cell receptor beta chain is from a study of CD8+ T cells in alopecia areata. About the study: Tofacitinib was taken orally by treated patients, and the dose was 5 to 10 mg twice daily. Study-level results: Expanded CD8+ clones among the top 100, and scalp clonality, were significantly decreased by tofacitinib.

As to treatment: oral pan-JAK inhibitor, 5-10 mg twice daily. Sampling of alopecia areata patients yielded lesional scalp punch biopsies as well as peripheral blood. PBMCs were stained for CD3, CD4 and CD8, and CD4+ and CD8+ T cells were sorted. It was cDNA, reverse transcribed from extracted RNA, that served as the sequencing template. TCRdb's table, derived via immunoSEQ multiplex PCR, lists solely in-frame clones and lacks some. The data contain about 190,000 clones, about three fifths of them singletons. Concerning this clone itself: The target antigen is unknown.

V lost 3 bases and J lost 7; bases outside the gene matches: 6. This CDR3 is built from 14 residues. Per germline, CDR1 SGHTA and CDR2 FQGNSA. This rearrangement joins TRBV7-2 to TRBJ2-1; TRBD2 agrees at 7 bases. Sequenced here: CD4+ T cells sorted from blood, sampled at week 49, from a patient treated with tofacitinib. The clonotype was recovered from a human donor with alopecia areata. As DNA, the CDR3 is TGTGCCAGCAGCTTTGCAGCGGGGAAAAATGAGCAGTTCTTC. Translation gives CASSFAAGKNEQFF.